Shown below are 16 T cell receptor beta chains from a single sample sequenced in a study of T cell repertoires in cytomegalovirus infection. Their cognate antigens are unknown. MiXCR, run by TCRdb on the reads, gives a single entry per CDR3 protein. The repertoire holds roughly 730,000 distinct CDR3 sequences, with 30% to 40% as singletons. The sequencing used cultured PBMCs, collected from culture after CMV antigen stimulation. Every receptor here comes from a human donor in good health (CMV status not recorded). Some clones in this sample may be carry-over from other donors' samples.

The V and J genes are TRBV5-1 and TRBJ1-1, with 8 bases matching TRBD1. Germline trimming cut 3 bases from V and 1 base from J; bases unmatched to any gene: 5. Germline V gives CDR1 SGHRS, CDR2 YFSETQ. CDR3 size: 15 residues. CDR3 DNA: TGCGCCAGCAGCTGGCTTGGACAGGGGAACACTGAAGCTTTCTTT. This sequence encodes CASSWLGQGNTEAFF.

The table lists this clonotype with a few counts. This sequence joins TRBV7-9 and TRBJ2-3, with D possibly matching TRBD1 (5 bases). The V end was cut by 5 bases, the J end by 2 bases, with 14 bases between. In germline, CDR1 is SEHNR, CDR2 FQNEAQ (reference sequence). The CDR3 covers 15 residues. In nucleotides, the CDR3 is TGTGCCAGCAGCGCTAGGGGCCACATCACAGATACGCAGTATTTT. Translated: CASSARGHITDTQYF.

The chain uses TRBV7-8 and TRBJ2-3, with 7 bases aligning to TRBD2. The CDR3 loop spans 15 amino acids. The V gene end was trimmed by 10 bases and the J gene end by 1 base; junction bases not matched to a gene: 11. The V gene's germline CDR1 is SGHVS and CDR2 FQNEAQ. CDR3 sequence (DNA): TGTGCCACCCAAATAGCGGGTCCCGGCACAGATACGCAGTATTTT. This encodes CATQIAGPGTDTQYF.

The chain employs TRBV5-6 and TRBJ2-3, with D unresolved. Trimming left V 4 bases short and J 0 bases short, with 6 bases between. Germline V gene sequence: CDR1 SGHDT, CDR2 YYEEEE. The CDR3 is 13 amino acids. The CDR3 sequence: CASSEPSTDTQYF. CDR3 DNA sequence: TGTGCCAGCAGCGAACCAAGCACAGATACGCAGTATTTT.

The chain couples TRBV7-2 to TRBJ1-5; no clear D. The germline CDR1 and CDR2 sequences are SGHTA and FQGNSA. The length of the CDR3 is 13 residues. V was clipped by 4 bases and J by 7 bases, with 11 bases between them. CDR3: CASSSTLEQPQHF. As DNA, the CDR3 is TGTGCCAGCAGCTCCACTCTGGAACAGCCCCAGCATTTT.

On this clonotype: Possible read error: a much larger clone is one base away. This chain joins TRBV6-2 or TRBV6-3 and TRBJ1-1; tentative D call: TRBD1 (5 bases). Germline V gene sequence: CDR1 MNHEY, CDR2 SVGEGT. This CDR3 is built from 14 residues. V gave up 6 bases and J gave up 1 base, with 12 bases separating them. CDR3 region: CASSPGPWNTEAFF. For the CDR3, the DNA is TGTGCCAGCAGCCCGGGACCGTGGAACACTGAAGCTTTCTTT.

This clonotype was observed many times. This sequence joins TRBV7-9 and TRBJ2-3; 9 bases are a match to TRBD1. V shed 3 bases and J 3 bases; nucleotides not matched to a gene: 4. The germline V gene has CDR1 SEHNR and CDR2 FQNEAQ (reference sequence). CDR3 length: 15 amino acids. The CDR3: CASSFSGTGTDTQYF. The CDR3 DNA is TGTGCCAGCAGCTTCTCCGGGACAGGGACAGATACGCAGTATTTT. The whole variable domain, filled in from reference TRBV7-9 and TRBJ2-3, reads DTGVSQNPRHKITKRGQNVTFRCDPISEHNRLYWYRQTLGQGPEFLTYFQNEAQLEKSRLLSDRFSAERPKGSFSTLEIQRTEQGDSAMYLCASSFSGTGTDTQYFGPGTRLTVL.

The V gene is TRBV28, the J gene TRBJ2-5; TRBD1 matches at 7 bases. Germline CDR1 and CDR2: MDHEN and SYDVKM. The CDR3 is 15 amino acids. J lost 4 bases, V lost 4 bases, and 9 bases had no gene match. CDR3 sequence (DNA): TGTGCCAGCAGTTCCGGACAGGAATTGGGAGAGACCCAGTACTTC. Protein: CASSSGQELGETQYF.

CDR3 coding DNA: TGTGCCAGCAGCTTAGCGTTAAGTCCTGCCGACGAGCAGTACTTC. Protein product: CASSLALSPADEQYF. V and J are TRBV7-6 and TRBJ2-7; D is uncertain. Germline V gene lookup returns CDR1 SGHVS and CDR2 FNYEAQ. This CDR3 is 15 amino acids long. V lost 0 bases and J lost 5, with 14 bases in between.

This chain uses TRBV7-2 with TRBJ1-3, with a tentative D call TRBD1 (6 bases). Germline CDR1 and CDR2: SGHTA and FQGNSA. V was clipped by 4 bases and J by 2 bases, with 9 bases between them. The CDR3 extends over 14 amino acids. The DNA of the CDR3 is TGTGCCAGCAGCTACCACAGGGCTGGAAACACCATATATTTT. It is translated as CASSYHRAGNTIYF.

This clonotype came up once. V usage is TRBV4-3 and J usage is TRBJ2-4; the match to TRBD1 covers 7 bases. The germline V gene encodes CDR1 LGHNA and CDR2 YSLEER. The CDR3 is 16 residues long. The trim removed 0 bases at V and 5 bases at J, leaving 7 bases unmatched. CDR3: CASSQEQGLGENIQYF. CDR3 DNA: TGCGCCAGCAGCCAAGAACAGGGGCTGGGGGAAAACATTCAGTACTTC.

The chain joins TRBV4-1 to TRBJ2-5; 7 nucleotides match TRBD2. The CDR3 contains 15 residues. Looked up from germline, CDR1 is MGHRA and CDR2 is YSYEKL. V trimming: 3 bases; J trimming: 2 bases; junction bases outside the gene matches: 6. CDR3 residues: CASSQGLTIQETQYF. The CDR3 DNA sequence: TGCGCCAGCAGCCAGGGACTAACCATACAAGAGACCCAGTACTTC.

The chain is built from TRBV25-1 and TRBJ1-5; no definite D call. The germline V gene encodes CDR1 MGHDK and CDR2 SYGVNS. The CDR3 extends over 14 amino acids. Trimming removed 4 bases at V and 4 bases at J, with 11 bases between. CDR3: CASSGAGPNQPQHF. Here the CDR3 DNA reads TGTGCCAGCAGTGGGGCTGGGCCTAATCAGCCCCAGCATTTT.

The rearrangement joins TRBV28 to TRBJ1-1; 7 nucleotides agree with TRBD1. The germline V gene encodes CDR1 MDHEN and CDR2 SYDVKM. The V and J ends lost 6 bases and 0 bases, in that order; junction bases with no gene match: 10. The CDR3 sequence is 16 residues long. The CDR3 nucleotides read TGTGCCAGCAGCTTGACAGGGCGGTTTGTGAACACTGAAGCTTTCTTT. As protein: CASSLTGRFVNTEAFF.

In nucleotides, the CDR3 is TGTGCCAGCTCACCGGGACGGGGTTCTGGGGCCAACGTCCTGACTTTC. Amino acid sequence: CASSPGRGSGANVLTF. The rearrangement uses TRBV18 and TRBJ2-6, with D possibly called TRBD1 or TRBD2 (5 bases each). Trimming shortened V by 3 bases and J by 1 base, and 10 bases separated the two germline ends. The length of the CDR3 is 16 residues. Germline V CDR1 and CDR2: KGHSH, LQKENI.

The chain couples TRBV5-4 to TRBJ2-1; D possibly corresponds to TRBD2 (6 bases). This CDR3 region has 14 residues. The V end lost 1 base, the J end lost 7 bases, and 12 bases lay between the germline ends. The germline V gene has CDR1 SGHNT and CDR2 YYREEE (reference sequence). In DNA, the CDR3 is TGTGCCAGCAGCTTGTGGGAGGTGGGGAATGAGCAGTTCTTC. Amino acid sequence: CASSLWEVGNEQFF. Based on the CDR3 plus reference TRBV5-4 and TRBJ2-1, the full variable domain is ETGVTQSPTHLIKTRGQQVTLRCSSQSGHNTVSWYQQALGQGPQFIFQYYREEENGRGNFPPRFSGLQFPNYSSELNVNALELDDSALYLCASSLWEVGNEQFFGPGTRLTVL.